This paragraph reports one T cell receptor beta chain. This sample also contains other DNA sequences that code for the same CDR3. There are 14 residues in the CDR3. Germline V gives CDR1 SGHDN, CDR2 FVKESK. Between the trimmed V and J ends, which lost 1 base and 4 bases, there was a span of 8 bases. The sample originates from a study of blood T cell repertoires in COVID-19. For the study at large: PBMCs, B-cell-depleted T cells, or T cells provided the cDNA or gDNA that made up the material.

Participants' reported clinical history set cohort assignment. Authors' methods: Estimated nucleated cell counts came from reference gene primer amplification. Here immunoSEQ multiplex PCR was the method, and the copy in TCRdb shows in-frame clones only, minus some. The D gene and trimming were derived from the DNA, and the V and J assignments and clone size from that table. The sample consists of 250,000 to 300,000 clones, roughly four fifths of them appearing once. This receptor was obtained from a man aged 25-40 years with acute COVID-19. Material: PBMCs or T cells enriched from blood (not recorded which). J is TRBJ1-3 and V is TRBV14; no clear D gene. CDR3 region: CASSQVLGGNTIYF. The CDR3 DNA is TGTGCCAGCAGCCAAGTACTAGGGGGAAACACCATATATTTT.